The 7 T cell receptor beta chains below come from one sample, sequenced in a study of T cells in Graves' hyperthyroidism and ophthalmopathy. From RNA transcripts, TCR beta CDR3 regions were amplified. A first-round RT-PCR of the TCR CDR3 used the HTBI primer set. TCRdb re-called the multiplex PCR reads with MiXCR, one entry per CDR3 protein. The sample carries hundreds of thousands of distinct CDR3 sequences, around 15% recorded once. The source material was blood. These receptors were collected from a woman between 18 and 29 years old with Graves' hyperthyroidism.

This clonotype was observed many times. V usage is TRBV20-1 and J usage is TRBJ2-1; no clear D gene. CDR1 and CDR2 (germline): DFQATT, SNEGSKA (reference sequence). With 3 bases removed from V and 1 base from J, the gap between germline ends came to 13 bases. This CDR3 is built from 15 residues. The DNA for the CDR3 is TGCAGTGCTAGGGCGACTGATCGGTCCTACAATGAGCAGTTCTTC. Its translation is CSARATDRSYNEQFF.

This clonotype was picked up many times. The gene calls are TRBV11-2 and TRBJ2-2; 8 positions agree with TRBD2. Germline CDR1 and CDR2: SGHAT and FQNNGV. The V segment lost 5 bases and the J segment 6 bases; nucleotides outside the gene matches: 8. This CDR3 has 15 residues. The CDR3: CASSPAGVGAGELFF. DNA for the CDR3: TGTGCCAGCAGCCCAGCGGGAGTCGGCGCCGGGGAGCTGTTTTTT.

This rearrangement joins TRBV20-1 to TRBJ1-5; no clear D. The CDR3 loop spans 13 amino acids. The germline V gene has CDR1 DFQATT and CDR2 SNEGSKA (reference sequence). Trimming pared 5 bases from V and 3 bases from J, leaving 11 bases between. As DNA, the CDR3 is TGCAGTGCTTGGGGAGGGTCCAATCAGCCCCAGCATTTT. Its translation is CSAWGGSNQPQHF.

The V gene is TRBV6-1, the J gene TRBJ2-3; D remains ambiguous. The germline V and J ends were trimmed by 8 bases and 11 bases, with 26 bases remaining between them. Germline V CDR1 and CDR2: MNHNS, SASEGT. The CDR3 totals 15 residues. DNA for the CDR3: TGTGCCAGCGACCCGCCCGTGGGCCTAAAAGTCGGGCAGTATTTT. Its translation is CASDPPVGLKVGQYF.

The J gene is TRBJ1-5, the V gene TRBV11-2; the D is unclear. Germline loops: CDR1 SGHAT, CDR2 FQNNGV. Trimming took 5 bases from V and 0 from J, leaving 8 bases between them. This CDR3 contains 14 residues. The CDR3 bases are TGTGCCAGCAGCCCCCACAGTAGCAATCAGCCCCAGCATTTT. The encoded protein is CASSPHSSNQPQHF.

In its sample, this clonotype was seen a few times. The chain has TRBV5-1 and TRBJ2-3; D may be TRBD2 (6 bases). Germline V gene lookup returns CDR1 SGHRS and CDR2 YFSETQ. The germline V and J ends were trimmed by 2 bases and 3 bases, with 16 bases remaining between them. This CDR3 spans 16 amino acids. The CDR3 sequence is CASSLSTGESTDTQYF. The CDR3 nucleotides are TGCGCCAGCAGCTTAAGTACGGGAGAGAGTACAGATACGCAGTATTTT.

The chain uses TRBV27 and TRBJ2-7; no clear D gene. With 5 bases removed from V and 2 bases from J, the gap between germline ends came to 16 bases. The CDR3 is made up of 15 amino acids. Germline lookup yields CDR1 MNHEY and CDR2 SMNVEV (reference sequence). In DNA form, the CDR3 reads TGTGCCAGCAGTCCCCCCTTGGCCAGACCCTACGAGCAGTACTTC. Residues: CASSPPLARPYEQYF.